A selection of T cell receptor beta chains follows, all from one sample in a study of neoadjuvant nivolumab and ipilimumab in lung cancer. This table comes from immunoSEQ multiplex PCR, and its TCRdb copy is limited to in-frame clones, with some not included. The data contain around 7,700 clones, around 79% of them singletons. The sample consisted of adjacent normal lung tissue, taken after neoadjuvant nivolumab, alone or with ipilimumab, at or shortly before surgery. The receptors shown here come from an adult with non-small cell lung cancer. Each CDR3 is given with its conserved first and last residue. A D gene is named only where the DNA matches it firmly. Where a row states a size, it is once, few, many or the class of an expanded clone; other rows omit it.

clone_size,d_call,v_call,j_call,cdr3_nt,cdr3_aa
once,-,TRBV29-1,TRBJ1-2,TGCAGCGTTGTTGGGGGTTTGGACTATGGCTACACCTTC,CSVVGGLDYGYTF
-,-,TRBV7-8,TRBJ1-5,TGTGCCAGCAGCTTAGAGTCGGCGCGAGGCCTTGGGCAGCCCCAGCATTTT,CASSLESARGLGQPQHF
-,-,TRBV7-9,TRBJ2-7,TGTGCCAGCAGCTTAGTACACCAATCCTACGAGCAGTACTTC,CASSLVHQSYEQYF
-,-,TRBV6-5,TRBJ2-7,TGTGCCAGCAGTTCCCAACAAGGTGGGAGCGAGCAGTACTTC,CASSSQQGGSEQYF
-,-,TRBV18,TRBJ2-7,TGTGCCAGCTCAGGACTGACCTACGAGCAGTACTTC,CASSGLTYEQYF
once,TRBD1,TRBV4-2,TRBJ1-5,TGTGCCAGCAGGGACAGGGAACCAAGCAATCAGCCCCAGCATTTT,CASRDREPSNQPQHF
-,-,TRBV6-1,TRBJ1-5,TGTGCCAGCAGTGAATGGAATCAGCCCCAGCATTTT,CASSEWNQPQHF
-,-,TRBV11-2,TRBJ2-7,TGTGCCAGCAGCTTAGCCCGGGGGAACTACGAGCAGTACTTC,CASSLARGNYEQYF
-,-,TRBV18,TRBJ1-1,TGTGCCAGCTCACACGGTCCTGCGGGGCGCGGGACTGAAGCTTTCTTT,CASSHGPAGRGTEAFF
-,TRBD2,TRBV4-1,TRBJ2-1,TGCGCCAGCAGCCTTACCTCCTCCGGGGGGGCTATAGGCAATGAGCAGTTCTTC,CASSLTSSGGAIGNEQFF
-,-,TRBV29-1,TRBJ2-3,TGCAGCGGGGACTCTTCGGCAGGGGATACGCAGTATTTT,CSGDSSAGDTQYF
-,TRBD1,TRBV10-2,TRBJ2-7,TGCGCCAGCAGTGGACAGGGGTACGAGCAGTACTTC,CASSGQGYEQYF
-,TRBD2,TRBV2,TRBJ2-7,TGTGCCAGCAGTGAATCTTCTAGCGGGGGCCTCTACGAGCAGTACTTC,CASSESSSGGLYEQYF
medium-sized,-,TRBV2,TRBJ2-1,TGTGCCAGCAGTGATGACAATGAGCAGTTCTTC,CASSDDNEQFF
-,TRBD1,TRBV11-2,TRBJ2-3,TGTGCCAGCAGCTTAGAGGGACAGGGATCAGATACGCAGTATTTT,CASSLEGQGSDTQYF
once,TRBD2,TRBV11-2,TRBJ2-1,TGTGCCAGCAGCTTAGGGACTAGCGGGGGCCATGAGCAGTTCTTC,CASSLGTSGGHEQFF
-,-,TRBV5-1,TRBJ2-3,TGCGCCAGCAGCCCAGGGGCCACGGGAGATACGCAGTATTTT,CASSPGATGDTQYF
-,TRBD2,TRBV7-2,TRBJ2-7,TGTGCCAGCAGCCACGGGGGGGGCTACGAGCAGTACTTC,CASSHGGGYEQYF
-,TRBD1,TRBV5-1,TRBJ1-2,TGCGCCAGCAGCTTGGGGCCAGGACAGGGCCTTTCCTATGGCTACACCTTC,CASSLGPGQGLSYGYTF
-,-,TRBV5-1,TRBJ2-3,TGCGCCAGCAGCGGGGACACAGATACGCAGTATTTT,CASSGDTDTQYF